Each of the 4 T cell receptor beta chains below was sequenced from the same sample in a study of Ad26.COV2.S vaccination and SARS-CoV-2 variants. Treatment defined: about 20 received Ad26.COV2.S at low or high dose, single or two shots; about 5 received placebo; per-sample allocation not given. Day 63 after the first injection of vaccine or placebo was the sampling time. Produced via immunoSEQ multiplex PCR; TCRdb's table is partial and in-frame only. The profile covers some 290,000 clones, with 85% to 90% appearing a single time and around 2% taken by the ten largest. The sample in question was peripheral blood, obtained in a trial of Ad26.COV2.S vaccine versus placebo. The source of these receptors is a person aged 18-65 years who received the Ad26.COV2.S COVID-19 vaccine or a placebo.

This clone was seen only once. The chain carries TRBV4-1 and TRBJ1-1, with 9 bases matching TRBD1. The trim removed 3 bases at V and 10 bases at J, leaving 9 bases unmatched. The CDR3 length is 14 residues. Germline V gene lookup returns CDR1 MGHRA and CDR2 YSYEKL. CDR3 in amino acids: CASSQDNGQGTAFF. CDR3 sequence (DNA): TGCGCCAGCAGCCAGGATAATGGACAGGGGACAGCTTTCTTT.

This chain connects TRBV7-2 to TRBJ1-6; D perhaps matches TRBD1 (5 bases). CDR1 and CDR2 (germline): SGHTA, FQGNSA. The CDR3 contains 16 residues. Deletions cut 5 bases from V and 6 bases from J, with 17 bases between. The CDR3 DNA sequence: TGTGCCAGCAGCCCACCCGGGGCTCGGGGTAATTCACCCCTCCACTTT. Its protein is CASSPPGARGNSPLHF.

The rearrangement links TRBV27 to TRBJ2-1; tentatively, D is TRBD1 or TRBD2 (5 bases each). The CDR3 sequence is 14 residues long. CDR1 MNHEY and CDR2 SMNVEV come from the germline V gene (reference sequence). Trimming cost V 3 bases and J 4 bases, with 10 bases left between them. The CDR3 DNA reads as TGTGCCAGCAGTTTTGAGGGGCCGTACAATGAGCAGTTCTTC. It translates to CASSFEGPYNEQFF.

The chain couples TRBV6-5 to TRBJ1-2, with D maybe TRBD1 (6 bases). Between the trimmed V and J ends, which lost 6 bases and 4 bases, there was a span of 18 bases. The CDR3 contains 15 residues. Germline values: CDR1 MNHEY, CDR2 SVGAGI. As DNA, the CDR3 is TGTGCCAGCAGCGGGAACAGGGTATCGTTCTATGGCTACACCTTC. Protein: CASSGNRVSFYGYTF.